What follows are 24 T cell receptor beta chains derived from one specimen sequenced in a study of blood T cell repertoires in COVID-19. TCRdb's copy holds only in-frame clones and misses some; the assay was immunoSEQ multiplex PCR. Among 200,000 to 250,000 clones listed, about four fifths were seen once. Sequenced sample: peripheral blood. These receptors came from a woman of 80 years or more with COVID-19, enrolled during active disease.

The chain has TRBV28 and TRBJ1-1, with D unresolved. V lost 6 bases and J lost 8, with 13 bases in between. Per the germline V gene, CDR1 is MDHEN and CDR2 is SYDVKM. This CDR3 is 12 amino acids long. This chain's CDR3 is CASSPPGREAFF. For the CDR3, the DNA is TGTGCCAGCAGCCCCCCGGGGAGGGAAGCTTTCTTT.

The chain links TRBV6-5 to TRBJ2-1, with D unclear. The length of the CDR3 is 15 residues. Germline CDR1 and CDR2: MNHEY and SVGAGI. Trimming pared 5 bases from V and 4 bases from J, leaving 15 bases between. The CDR3: CASSTQGVIYNEQFF. The CDR3 nucleotides read TGTGCCAGCAGTACCCAAGGAGTAATTTACAATGAGCAGTTCTTC.

CDR3 sequence (DNA): TGTGCCAGTAGCTCGGGACTAGGGGCAGATACGCAGTATTTT. Residues: CASSSGLGADTQYF. V usage is TRBV19 and J usage is TRBJ2-3, with TRBD2 matching 8 bases. CDR3 size: 14 residues. Losses at the gene ends were 6 bases for V and 4 bases for J; bases not matched to a gene: 6. CDR1 LNHDA and CDR2 SQIVND come from the germline V gene (reference sequence).

The rearrangement joins TRBV6-2 or TRBV6-3 to TRBJ2-2, with TRBD2 identical over 7 bases. The CDR3 is 17 residues long. V was pared by 0 bases and J by 0 bases, with 4 bases of the junction left unmatched. Germline V gives CDR1 MNHEY, CDR2 SVGEGT. The CDR3 bases are TGTGCCAGCAGTTACTCTCCACTAGCGACGAACACCGGGGAGCTGTTTTTT. Amino acids: CASSYSPLATNTGELFF.

The chain employs TRBV2 and TRBJ1-5, with a tentative D call TRBD1 (6 bases). The CDR3 has 15 amino acids. The V gene's germline CDR1 is SNHLY and CDR2 FYNNEI. The V end lost 6 bases, the J end lost 4 bases, and 16 bases lay between the germline ends. This CDR3 reads CASSLQGLRNQPQHF. The CDR3 DNA sequence: TGTGCCAGCAGCCTCCAGGGGCTTCGGAATCAGCCCCAGCATTTT.

Many counts were recorded for this clone. The chain employs TRBV6-5 and TRBJ1-1, with D possibly TRBD1 on 6 matching bases. From germline, CDR1 is MNHEY and CDR2 SVGAGI. Trimming took 6 bases from V and 11 from J, leaving 22 bases between them. The CDR3 is 14 residues long. The CDR3 DNA reads TGTGCCAGCAGCTCGATCGGGCAGGGGCCAAAGGCTTTCTTT. Its translation is CASSSIGQGPKAFF.

The chain employs TRBV2 and TRBJ2-1; the match to TRBD2 covers 13 bases. V trimming: 1 base; J trimming: 7 bases; junction bases outside the gene matches: 4. Germline lookup yields CDR1 SNHLY and CDR2 FYNNEI. The CDR3 runs to 16 residues. The CDR3 DNA follows: TGTGCCAGCAGTGAAGGGACTAGCGGGGGCAAGAATGAGCAGTTCTTC. This translates into CASSEGTSGGKNEQFF.

The chain joins TRBV19 to TRBJ1-2; 10 nucleotides align to TRBD1. Germline loops: CDR1 LNHDA, CDR2 SQIVND (reference sequence). The CDR3 totals 14 residues. V trimming: 5 bases; J trimming: 8 bases; junction bases outside the gene matches: 8. The CDR3 DNA reads TGTGCCAGTAGTGCCCGACAGGGGGCGCGCGGCTACACCTTC. Protein product: CASSARQGARGYTF.

The chain carries TRBV7-9 and TRBJ2-7, with TRBD2 identical over 8 bases. This CDR3 contains 15 residues. The germline gives CDR1 SEHNR, CDR2 FQNEAQ (reference sequence). After removal of 1 base from V and 3 bases from J, the junction contained 5 bases not matched to a gene. The CDR3 loop is CASSLVSGGHYEQYF. As DNA, the CDR3 is TGTGCCAGCAGCTTAGTATCGGGAGGGCACTACGAGCAGTACTTC.

This chain uses TRBV5-4 with TRBJ2-5; weak D call: TRBD2 (5 bases). With 4 bases removed from V and 1 base from J, the gap between germline ends came to 11 bases. Per germline, CDR1 SGHNT and CDR2 YYREEE (reference sequence). The CDR3 contains 14 residues. For the CDR3, the DNA is TGTGCCAGCAGCCTGGGAGCCTCCCAAGAGACCCAGTACTTC. Amino acids: CASSLGASQETQYF. Combining the CDR3 with reference TRBV5-4 and TRBJ2-5 gives the whole variable domain ETGVTQSPTHLIKTRGQQVTLRCSSQSGHNTVSWYQQALGQGPQFIFQYYREEENGRGNFPPRFSGLQFPNYSSELNVNALELDDSALYLCASSLGASQETQYFGPGTRLLVL.

This chain uses TRBV7-9 with TRBJ2-2; no clear D gene. This CDR3 is 14 amino acids long. Trimming removed 1 base at V and 1 base at J, with 4 bases between. Germline lookup yields CDR1 SEHNR and CDR2 FQNEAQ (reference sequence). As DNA, the CDR3 is TGTGCCAGCAGCTTAGGTCAGAACACCGGGGAGCTGTTTTTT. Its protein is CASSLGQNTGELFF.

The rearrangement uses TRBV11-1 and TRBJ1-1; D not certain. Germline assignment: CDR1 SGHAT and CDR2 FQDESV (reference sequence). The CDR3 is 14 amino acids. Trimming left V 7 bases short and J 1 base short, with 13 bases between. CDR3 DNA sequence: TGTGCCAGCACCCTTCGCTACTGGAACACTGAAGCTTTCTTT. Encoded protein: CASTLRYWNTEAFF.

The chain combines TRBV6-5 with TRBJ1-2, with TRBD1 matching over 9 bases. CDR3 length equals 14 residues. V shed 6 bases, J shed 2 bases, and the junction held 4 bases outside the gene matches. Looked up from germline, CDR1 is MNHEY and CDR2 is SVGAGI. CDR3 sequence (DNA): TGTGCCAGCAGGCCCGGACAGGGGAACTATGGCTACACCTTC. Protein: CASRPGQGNYGYTF.

V usage is TRBV9 and J usage is TRBJ2-1, with 8 bases matching TRBD2. Germline CDR1 is SGDLS and CDR2 is YYNGEE. V lost 4 bases and J lost 6; bases outside the gene matches: 15. CDR3 length equals 17 residues. This chain's CDR3 is CASSLWATGTRSNEQFF. The CDR3 DNA follows: TGTGCCAGCAGCCTCTGGGCGACCGGGACTAGGAGCAATGAGCAGTTCTTC.

The chain recombines TRBV29-1 with TRBJ2-1, with 11 bases that match TRBD1. Germline V gene sequence: CDR1 SQVTM, CDR2 ANQGSEA. This CDR3 is built from 12 residues. V was pared by 6 bases and J by 9 bases, with 4 bases of the junction left unmatched. In nucleotides, the CDR3 is TGCAGCGTAGGACAGGGGGCGGGTGAGCAGTTCTTC. It encodes CSVGQGAGEQFF.

This clone was seen only a few times. CDR3 amino acids: CASSQDLRGEAFF. CDR3 in DNA: TGTGCCAGCAGCCAAGATCTGAGGGGGGAAGCTTTCTTT. The chain combines TRBV14 with TRBJ1-1; D is perhaps TRBD1 (6 bases). Germline loops: CDR1 SGHDN, CDR2 FVKESK. Trimming left V 0 bases short and J 8 bases short, with 10 bases between. The CDR3 sequence is 13 residues long.

This clone appeared a few times. The chain links TRBV27 to TRBJ2-7, with unresolved D. Looked up from germline, CDR1 is MNHEY and CDR2 is SMNVEV (reference sequence). Trimming pared 7 bases from V and 2 bases from J, leaving 6 bases between. The CDR3 length is 11 residues. DNA for the CDR3: TGTGCCAGCACCTTCCCCTACGAGCAGTACTTC. Its translation is CASTFPYEQYF.

The chain combines TRBV6-5 with TRBJ2-3; D is perhaps TRBD2 (5 bases). CDR1 is MNHEY, CDR2 SVGAGI, per germline. The CDR3 has 14 amino acids. Trimming cost V 5 bases and J 6 bases, with 15 bases left between them. DNA for the CDR3: TGTGCCAGCAGTCGGACGGGGATTTCGGATACGCAGTATTTT. This codes for CASSRTGISDTQYF.

V usage is TRBV28 and J usage is TRBJ1-2, with D possibly TRBD1 on 6 matching bases. Trimming cost V 4 bases and J 8 bases, with 26 bases left between them. The CDR3 totals 17 residues. Germline V gene data show CDR1 as MDHEN and CDR2 as SYDVKM. In DNA form, the CDR3 reads TGTGCCAGCAGTTATGGGCGGCAGGGGACCCTTTTAAGGGGCTACACCTTC. Protein product: CASSYGRQGTLLRGYTF.

This clone was counted between two and nine times. This chain links TRBV5-1 with TRBJ2-2; TRBD1 is a possible D gene (5 bases). The CDR3 covers 17 residues. Trimming left V 1 base short and J 0 bases short, with 13 bases between. From germline, CDR1 is SGHRS and CDR2 YFSETQ. In nucleotides, the CDR3 is TGCGCCAGCAGCTTGAGGGGTGCTTCCTCGAACACCGGGGAGCTGTTTTTT. It specifies CASSLRGASSNTGELFF.

The CDR3 bases are TGTGCCAGCAGCTTAACGCGGGGTCTTAACAATGAGCAGTTCTTC. It is translated as CASSLTRGLNNEQFF. V is TRBV7-3 and J is TRBJ2-1; D possibly corresponds to TRBD2 (6 bases). The V end lost 0 bases, the J end lost 5 bases, and 11 bases lay between the germline ends. In germline, CDR1 is SGHTA, CDR2 FQGTGA. The CDR3 consists of 15 residues.

This clone turned up a few times. This sequence joins TRBV7-9 and TRBJ2-7; tentatively, D is TRBD2 (5 bases). The CDR3 consists of 14 residues. Trimming pared 0 bases from V and 0 bases from J, leaving 6 bases between. Germline CDR1 SEHNR, CDR2 FQNEAQ (reference sequence). CDR3 DNA sequence: TGTGCCAGCAGCTTAGCCGGACTCTCCTACGAGCAGTACTTC. Protein sequence: CASSLAGLSYEQYF.

The genes are TRBV20-1 and TRBJ1-3; the D gene is possibly TRBD1 (5 bases). This CDR3 has 14 amino acids. The V and J ends lost 3 bases and 3 bases respectively, with 12 bases between them. The germline gives CDR1 DFQATT, CDR2 SNEGSKA (reference sequence). CDR3 DNA: TGCAGTGCTAGTCGAACAGGAGTTGGAAACACCATATATTTT. Translated: CSASRTGVGNTIYF.

The CDR3, as DNA: TGTGCCAGCAGCTTAGCGCGCGGGGGCAACACTGAAGCTTTCTTT. Translation gives CASSLARGGNTEAFF. The J gene is TRBJ1-1, the V gene TRBV7-9; the D gene is possibly TRBD1 (6 bases). The ends were cut back, 0 bases at V and 2 bases at J, with 10 bases in the middle. The CDR3 length is 15 residues. The germline CDR1 and CDR2 sequences are SEHNR and FQNEAQ (reference sequence).